In this sample, the clone carrying this TCR beta chain turned up a few times. Trimming removed 2 bases from V and 6 bases from J, with 11 bases in between. This CDR3 has 14 residues. CDR1 and CDR2 from the germline V gene are SEHNR and FQNEAQ (reference sequence). This record belongs to a study of T cell changes during pregnancy in multiple sclerosis. The protocol was immunoSEQ multiplex PCR, while the TCRdb copy is restricted to in-frame clones and leaves out a portion. The sample contains 85,000 to 100,000 clones, around 92% of which appear only once. This chain connects TRBV7-9 to TRBJ2-1; D is perhaps TRBD2 (5 bases). Sequenced here: peripheral blood, sampled in the first trimester of pregnancy. This clonotype was sampled from a female donor with multiple sclerosis, enrolled in a pregnancy study. CDR3 coding DNA: TGTGCCAGCAGCTTAAGAGGGCAGCGCAATGAGCAGTTCTTC. Amino acid sequence: CASSLRGQRNEQFF.